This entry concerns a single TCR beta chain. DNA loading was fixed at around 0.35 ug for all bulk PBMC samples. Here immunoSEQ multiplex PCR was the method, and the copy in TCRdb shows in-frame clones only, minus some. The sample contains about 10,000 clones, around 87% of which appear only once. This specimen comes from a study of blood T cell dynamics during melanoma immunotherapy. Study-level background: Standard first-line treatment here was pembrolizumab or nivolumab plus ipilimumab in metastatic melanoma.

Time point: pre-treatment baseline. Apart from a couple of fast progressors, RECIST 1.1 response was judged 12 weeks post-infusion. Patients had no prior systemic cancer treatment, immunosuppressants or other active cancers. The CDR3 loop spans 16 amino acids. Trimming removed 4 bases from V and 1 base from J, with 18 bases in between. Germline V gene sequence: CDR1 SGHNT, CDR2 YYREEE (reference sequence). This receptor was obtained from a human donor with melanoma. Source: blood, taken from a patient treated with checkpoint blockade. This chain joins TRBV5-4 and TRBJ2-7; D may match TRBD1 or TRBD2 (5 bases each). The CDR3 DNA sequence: TGTGCCAGCAGCCCCCCGGGGCGGGCCGGATCCTACGAGCAGTACTTC. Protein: CASSPPGRAGSYEQYF.